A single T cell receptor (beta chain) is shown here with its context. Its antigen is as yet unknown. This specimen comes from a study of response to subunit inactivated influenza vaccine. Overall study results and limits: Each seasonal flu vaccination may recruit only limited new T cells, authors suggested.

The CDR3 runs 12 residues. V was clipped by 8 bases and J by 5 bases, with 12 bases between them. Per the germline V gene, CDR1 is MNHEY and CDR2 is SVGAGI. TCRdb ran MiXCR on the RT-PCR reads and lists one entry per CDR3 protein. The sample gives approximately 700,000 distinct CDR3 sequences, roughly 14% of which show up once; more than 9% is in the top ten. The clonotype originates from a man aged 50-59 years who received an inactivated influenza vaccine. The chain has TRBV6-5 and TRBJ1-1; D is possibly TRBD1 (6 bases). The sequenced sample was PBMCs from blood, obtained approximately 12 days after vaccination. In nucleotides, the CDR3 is TGTGCCAGCGGCAGGGGTTTAACTGAAGCTTTCTTT. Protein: CASGRGLTEAFF.